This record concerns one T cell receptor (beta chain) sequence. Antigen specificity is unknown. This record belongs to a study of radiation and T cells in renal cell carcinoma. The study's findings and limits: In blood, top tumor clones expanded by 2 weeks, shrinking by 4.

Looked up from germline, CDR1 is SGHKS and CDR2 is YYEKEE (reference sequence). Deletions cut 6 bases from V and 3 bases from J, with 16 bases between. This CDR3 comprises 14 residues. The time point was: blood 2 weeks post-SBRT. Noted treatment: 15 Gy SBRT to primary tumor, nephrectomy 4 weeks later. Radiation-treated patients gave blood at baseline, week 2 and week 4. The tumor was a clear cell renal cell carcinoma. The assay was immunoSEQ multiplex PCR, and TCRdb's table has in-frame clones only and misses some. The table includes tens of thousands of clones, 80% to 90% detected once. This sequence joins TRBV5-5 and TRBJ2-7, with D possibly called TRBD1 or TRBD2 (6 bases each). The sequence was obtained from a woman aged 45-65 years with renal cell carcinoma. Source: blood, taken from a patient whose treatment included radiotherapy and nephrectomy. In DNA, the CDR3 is TGTGCCAGCACTTCAGTGGGGGGCGGCTACGAGCAGTACTTC. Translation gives CASTSVGGGYEQYF.